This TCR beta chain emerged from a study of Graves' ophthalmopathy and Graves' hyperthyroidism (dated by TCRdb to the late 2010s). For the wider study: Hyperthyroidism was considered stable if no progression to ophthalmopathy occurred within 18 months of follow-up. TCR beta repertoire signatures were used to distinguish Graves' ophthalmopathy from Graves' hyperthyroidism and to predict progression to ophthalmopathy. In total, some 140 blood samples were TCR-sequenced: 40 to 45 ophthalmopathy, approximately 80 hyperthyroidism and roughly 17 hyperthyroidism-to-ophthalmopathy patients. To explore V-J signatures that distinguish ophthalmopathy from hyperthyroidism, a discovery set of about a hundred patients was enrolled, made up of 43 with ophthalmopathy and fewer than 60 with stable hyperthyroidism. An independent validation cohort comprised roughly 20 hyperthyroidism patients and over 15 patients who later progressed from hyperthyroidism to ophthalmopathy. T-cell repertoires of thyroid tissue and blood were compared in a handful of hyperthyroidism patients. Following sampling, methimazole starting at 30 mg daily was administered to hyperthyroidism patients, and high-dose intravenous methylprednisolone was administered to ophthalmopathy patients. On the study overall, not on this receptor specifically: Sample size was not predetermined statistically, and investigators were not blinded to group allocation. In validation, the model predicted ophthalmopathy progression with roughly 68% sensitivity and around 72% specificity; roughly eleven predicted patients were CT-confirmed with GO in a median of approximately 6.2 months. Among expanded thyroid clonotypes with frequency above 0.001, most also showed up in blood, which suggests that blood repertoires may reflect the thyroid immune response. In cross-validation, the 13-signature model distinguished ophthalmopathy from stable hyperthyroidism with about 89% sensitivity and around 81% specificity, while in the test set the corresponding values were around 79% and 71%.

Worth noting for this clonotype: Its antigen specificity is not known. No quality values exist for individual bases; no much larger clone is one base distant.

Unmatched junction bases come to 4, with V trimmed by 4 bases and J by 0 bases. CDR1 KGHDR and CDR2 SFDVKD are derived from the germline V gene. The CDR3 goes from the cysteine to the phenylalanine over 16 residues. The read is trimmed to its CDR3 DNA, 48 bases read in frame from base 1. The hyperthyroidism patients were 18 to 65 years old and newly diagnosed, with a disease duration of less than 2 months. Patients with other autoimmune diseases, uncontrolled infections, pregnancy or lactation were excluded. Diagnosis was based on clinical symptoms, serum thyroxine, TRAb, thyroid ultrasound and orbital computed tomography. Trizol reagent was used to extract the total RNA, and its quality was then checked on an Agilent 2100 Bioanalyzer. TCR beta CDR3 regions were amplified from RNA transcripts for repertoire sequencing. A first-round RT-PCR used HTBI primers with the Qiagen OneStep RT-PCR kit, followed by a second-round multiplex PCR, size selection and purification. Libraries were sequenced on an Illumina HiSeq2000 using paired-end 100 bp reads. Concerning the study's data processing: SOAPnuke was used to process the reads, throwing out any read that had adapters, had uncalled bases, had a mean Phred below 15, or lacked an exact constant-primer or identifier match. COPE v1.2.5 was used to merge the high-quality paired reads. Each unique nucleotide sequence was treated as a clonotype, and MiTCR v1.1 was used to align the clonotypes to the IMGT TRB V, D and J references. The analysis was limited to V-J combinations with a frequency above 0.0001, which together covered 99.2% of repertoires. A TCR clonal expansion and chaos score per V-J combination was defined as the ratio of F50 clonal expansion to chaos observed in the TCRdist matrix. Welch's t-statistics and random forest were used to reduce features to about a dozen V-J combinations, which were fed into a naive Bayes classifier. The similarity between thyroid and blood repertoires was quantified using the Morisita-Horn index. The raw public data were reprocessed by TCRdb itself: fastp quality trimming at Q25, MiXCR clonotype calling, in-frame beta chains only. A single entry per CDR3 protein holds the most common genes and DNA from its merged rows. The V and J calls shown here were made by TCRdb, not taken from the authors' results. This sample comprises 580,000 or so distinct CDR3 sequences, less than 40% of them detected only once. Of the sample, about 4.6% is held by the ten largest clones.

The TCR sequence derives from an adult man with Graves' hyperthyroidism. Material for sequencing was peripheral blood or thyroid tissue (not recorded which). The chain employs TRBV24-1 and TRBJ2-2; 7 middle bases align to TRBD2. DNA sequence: TGTGCCACCAGTGACCTAGCGGAGCCGAACACCGGGGAGCTGTTTTTT. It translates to CATSDLAEPNTGELFF.